The 3 T cell receptor beta chains below were found in one sample sequenced in a study of control samples from healthy donors and cancer patients. The repertoire was sequenced with immunoSEQ multiplex PCR; TCRdb's copy has only in-frame clones and lacks some. This table holds about 110,000 clones, approximately 80% found once. Sequenced material: blood. These receptors came from a young man in good health.

The rearrangement links TRBV7-2 to TRBJ1-4, with D hard to call. This CDR3 is 17 amino acids long. V was shortened by 5 bases and J by 2 bases, with 18 bases between the two germline ends. Germline V gene data show CDR1 as SGHTA and CDR2 as FQGNSA. CDR3 DNA: TGTGCCAGCAGCGTAGACCCCCGGGAGGGTACTAATGAAAAACTGTTTTTT. This translates into CASSVDPREGTNEKLFF.

The V call is TRBV30, the J call TRBJ1-2; D may be TRBD1 (5 bases). V was shortened by 3 bases and J by 6 bases, with 20 bases between the two germline ends. Per the germline V gene, CDR1 is GTSNPN and CDR2 is SVGIG (reference sequence). The CDR3 is 15 residues long. The CDR3 sequence: CAWRARSGIIDGYTF. CDR3 DNA: TGTGCCTGGAGAGCTCGGTCAGGGATCATCGATGGCTACACCTTC.

The chain has TRBV3-1 (or the pseudogene TRBV3-2) and TRBJ2-3; D possibly corresponds to TRBD2 (7 bases). This CDR3 comprises 16 residues. V was shortened by 1 base and J by 6 bases, with 17 bases between the two germline ends. From germline, CDR1 is LGHDT and CDR2 YNNKEL (reference sequence). This chain's CDR3 is CASSQGLGGAVDTQYF. The CDR3 region has the DNA TGTGCCAGCAGCCAAGGCCTTGGGGGGGCCGTGGATACGCAGTATTTT.